The present T cell receptor (beta chain) was sequenced within a study of beta chain features in type 1 diabetes. The whole isolated RNA underwent reverse transcription, so sequencing captured expressed TCRB transcripts. Sequencing used immunoSEQ multiplex PCR; TCRdb keeps in-frame clones, though not all of them. Found here are fewer than 350,000 clones, around 7.8% of them singletons; the top ten hold approximately 1%. V lost 3 bases and J lost 4, with 15 bases in between. Germline V gene sequence: CDR1 SEHNR, CDR2 FQNEAQ (reference sequence). This CDR3 spans 15 amino acids. This receptor was identified in a woman aged 18-30 years in good health. This chain uses TRBV7-9 with TRBJ2-5; D is unresolved. Source material: central memory CD4+ T cells from blood. The CDR3 is CASSFSGTMLETQYF. CDR3 coding DNA: TGTGCCAGCAGCTTCTCAGGCACTATGTTAGAGACCCAGTACTTC. Filled out from reference TRBV7-9 and TRBJ2-5, the complete variable domain reads DTGVSQNPRHKITKRGQNVTFRCDPISEHNRLYWYRQTLGQGPEFLTYFQNEAQLEKSRLLSDRFSAERPKGSFSTLEIQRTEQGDSAMYLCASSFSGTMLETQYFGPGTRLLVL.